Listed below are T cell receptor beta chains from one sample, sequenced in a study of response to subunit inactivated influenza vaccine. TCRdb used MiXCR to reprocess the RT-PCR reads, holding one entry per CDR3 protein. The data hold about 530,000 distinct CDR3 sequences, with 10% to 15% observed a single time. Specimen: PBMCs from blood, collected more than 35 days after vaccination. All receptors derive from a man aged 45-65 years who received an inactivated influenza vaccine. Both conserved end residues are trimmed from each CDR3.

TRBV5-5	ASSLTAYSNQPQH
TRBV12-3/TRBV12-4	ASSFASGSTDTQY
TRBV7-3	ASSARTSGSKF
TRBV7-2	ASSRARRGTGELF
TRBV11-2	ASSSGGSGSSYNEQF
TRBV28	ASSLGEDTEAF
TRBV20-1	SAREARGGLWYEQY
TRBV5-6	ASSLEPDRGRGMAEAF
TRBV5-4	ASSTTRGPETQY
TRBV11-3	ASSSGLASSETQY
TRBV29-1	SVAGTPQETQY
TRBV7-9	ASSPGTSGAYNEQF
TRBV4-2	ASSQDSGLAEF
TRBV11-2	ASSPRWGQGGETQY
TRBV5-1	ASSLGPQGNNEQF
TRBV11-1	ASSSLPAGKTGANVLT
TRBV29-1	SVEAKKRDTQY
TRBV20-1	SASSGPRNEQF